This T cell receptor beta chain originates from a study of cytomegalovirus exposure and HLA in healthy donors. Study background: Genotyping showed 81% of over 350 donors falling in the Caucasian-associated ancestry cluster.

Germline CDR1 is SGDLS and CDR2 is YYNGEE. The CDR3 covers 14 residues. The ends were cut back, 3 bases at V and 4 bases at J, with 13 bases in the middle. PCR was performed using 60 Vbeta and 13 Jbeta primers. TCRdb keeps only in-frame clones here, not all; method: immunoSEQ multiplex PCR. The table records 200,000 or so clones, around 77% of them present only once. The study, taken as a whole, reports: TCR beta sequences numbering roughly 16,000 were associated with HLA alleles at 0.05 false discovery rate in a later analysis. A later analysis appeared to link common viral pathogens to several of the most significant clusters.

About this clone: Its specificity is not known.

The chain links TRBV9 to TRBJ2-5, with TRBD2 as a possible D gene (7 bases). Material: PBMCs. This sequence was found in a woman in her twenties or thirties in good health and CMV-seronegative. The CDR3 DNA reads TGTGCCAGCAGCGGCAGGGGAGGGAGAGAGACCCAGTACTTC. It is translated as CASSGRGGRETQYF. The variable domain in full, completed from reference TRBV9 and TRBJ2-5, reads DSGVTQTPKHLITATGQRVTLRCSPRSGDLSVYWYQQSLDQGLQFLIQYYNGEERAKGNILERFSAQQFPDLHSELNLSSLELGDSALYFCASSGRGGRETQYFGPGTRLLVL.